Each of the 17 T cell receptor beta chains below was sequenced from the same sample in a study of identical twins. TCRdb processed the 5' RACE reads anew with MiXCR; each CDR3 protein has one entry. The sample records approximately 590,000 distinct CDR3 sequences, 9% to 10% being singletons. The sample was also reused in another study, on yellow fever vaccine responses in identical twins.

Sequenced material: PBMCs. These receptors all come from a woman aged 18-30 years in good health.

V is TRBV11-2 and J is TRBJ2-3; D may correspond to TRBD1 or TRBD2 (5 bases each). Germline values: CDR1 SGHAT, CDR2 FQNNGV. This CDR3 has 16 amino acids. V lost 1 base and J lost 2, with 13 bases in between. The DNA for the CDR3 is TGTGCCAGCAGCTTAGTAGGTGGGGGACCCACAGATACGCAGTATTTT. Its protein is CASSLVGGGPTDTQYF.

The V gene is TRBV19, the J gene TRBJ2-5, with no clear D. V lost 0 bases and J lost 5, with 10 bases in between. The germline V gene has CDR1 LNHDA and CDR2 SQIVND (reference sequence). This CDR3 spans 14 amino acids. This CDR3 is CASSIDRPQETQYF. The DNA of the CDR3 is TGTGCCAGTAGTATAGACAGACCCCAGGAGACCCAGTACTTC.

This clonotype has a count of ten or more. The chain is built from TRBV12-3 or TRBV12-4 and TRBJ1-2; D remains ambiguous. Deletions cut 3 bases from V and 1 base from J, with 12 bases between. This CDR3 is built from 15 residues. The CDR3 reads CASSFYDGLNYGYTF. In DNA form, the CDR3 reads TGTGCCAGCAGTTTTTACGACGGCCTTAACTATGGCTACACCTTC.

This chain uses TRBV20-1 with TRBJ2-2, with 7 bases aligning to TRBD1. Germline trimming cut 6 bases from V and 8 bases from J; bases unmatched to any gene: 9. The CDR3 is made up of 13 amino acids. Germline CDR1 DFQATT, CDR2 SNEGSKA (reference sequence). The CDR3 bases are TGCAGTGCAGTGGACAGGCTTGGAGGGGAGCTGTTTTTT. Its protein is CSAVDRLGGELFF.

This clonotype was observed at least ten times. This chain uses TRBV7-2 with TRBJ1-5; D may be TRBD1 (6 bases). Germline V gene sequence: CDR1 SGHTA, CDR2 FQGNSA. This CDR3 comprises 15 residues. Trimming took 5 bases from V and 0 from J, leaving 11 bases between them. As DNA, the CDR3 is TGTGCCAGCAGCACCGGGACACATAGCAATCAGCCCCAGCATTTT. Its protein is CASSTGTHSNQPQHF.

There are a few counts of this clonotype. The V call is TRBV18, the J call TRBJ2-1; 11 bases agree with TRBD1. From germline, CDR1 is KGHSH and CDR2 LQKENI. The CDR3 covers 17 residues. J was trimmed by 8 bases and V by 1 base; bases with no gene match: 10. The CDR3 is CASSPLGTGQGADEQFF. The CDR3 nucleotides are TGTGCCAGCTCACCACTGGGGACAGGACAGGGGGCGGATGAGCAGTTCTTC.

This clonotype was seen a few times. This chain joins TRBV20-1 and TRBJ2-1; D perhaps matches TRBD1 (6 bases). The CDR3 consists of 11 residues. The ends were cut back, 2 bases at V and 7 bases at J, with 6 bases in the middle. Per germline, CDR1 DFQATT and CDR2 SNEGSKA (reference sequence). DNA of the CDR3: TGCAGTGCTAGAAGGGGGAATGAGCAGTTCTTC. It is translated as CSARRGNEQFF.

This clonotype was picked up many times. The junction differs from germline at one of its ends, possibly a read error. The genes are TRBV7-7 and TRBJ2-1; 9 bases fit TRBD2. CDR1 and CDR2 (germline): SSHAT, FNYEAQ (reference sequence). The CDR3 loop spans 14 amino acids. CDR3 nucleotides: TGTGCTAGCAGCTTACGGCGGGGGGGCGATGAGCAGTTCTTC. Residues: CASSLRRGGDEQFF.

This clonotype occurred a few times. The rearrangement joins TRBV20-1 to TRBJ1-5, with a weak D call TRBD1 (6 bases). CDR1 is DFQATT and CDR2 is SNEGSKA in the germline V gene (reference sequence). This CDR3 spans 13 amino acids. The V and J ends lost 3 bases and 5 bases respectively, with 11 bases between them. The CDR3 sequence is CSARPQGYQPQHF. DNA of the CDR3: TGCAGTGCTAGGCCACAGGGCTATCAGCCCCAGCATTTT.

A few counts support this clonotype. The chain uses TRBV11-2 and TRBJ2-3; 13 bases map to TRBD2. V gave up 4 bases and J gave up 4 bases; unmatched junction bases: 5. The CDR3 totals 16 residues. Germline loops: CDR1 SGHAT, CDR2 FQNNGV. The CDR3 bases are TGTGCCAGCAGCTCAACAGGACTAGCGGGAGCAGATACGCAGTATTTT. Its protein product is CASSSTGLAGADTQYF.

Only a few counts were recorded for this clonotype. The chain couples TRBV7-2 to TRBJ2-5; 14 bases agree with TRBD2. The J segment lost 6 bases and the V segment lost 5 bases, leaving 8 bases of the junction unmatched. Per germline, CDR1 SGHTA and CDR2 FQGNSA. The CDR3 contains 16 residues. The CDR3 sequence is CASSPTTSGGAKTQYF. The CDR3 DNA reads TGTGCCAGCAGCCCGACGACTAGCGGGGGGGCTAAGACCCAGTACTTC.

This clonotype was detected only a few times. The V and J genes are TRBV29-1 and TRBJ2-1, with no clear D. Germline CDR1 is SQVTM and CDR2 is ANQGSEA. V gave up 8 bases and J gave up 0 bases, with 11 bases separating them. The CDR3 runs to 13 residues. CDR3 region: CSFHTLSYNEQFF. The CDR3 region has the DNA TGCAGCTTTCACACCCTCTCCTACAATGAGCAGTTCTTC.

A remark on this clonotype: The germline gene is not matched at one end of the junction; a read error may be the cause. The genes are TRBV27 and TRBJ2-5, with TRBD2 matching over 8 bases. The CDR3 totals 12 residues. In germline, CDR1 is MNHEY, CDR2 SMNVEV (reference sequence). The CDR3 is CASRWNSGILFF. The CDR3 bases are TGTGCCAGCAGGTGGAATAGCGGGATTCTCTTCTTC.

Turning to this clonotype: Just one base apart from a much larger clone, this may be a read error. The J gene is TRBJ2-4, the V gene TRBV6-1; the match to TRBD1 covers 7 bases. The CDR3 is 12 amino acids. J was trimmed by 15 bases and V by 8 bases; bases with no gene match: 13. Germline CDR1 and CDR2: MNHNS and SASEGT. In DNA form, the CDR3 reads TGTGCCAGCGGTCGAAGGGACAGCCAAGGGTACTTC. Its translation is CASGRRDSQGYF.

This clonotype was counted many times. The chain joins TRBV28 to TRBJ2-3; 7 nucleotides line up with TRBD1. CDR1 is MDHEN, CDR2 SYDVKM, per germline. CDR3 length: 14 amino acids. Germline trimming cut 4 bases from V and 4 bases from J; bases unmatched to any gene: 5. CDR3 region: CASSSTGVADTQYF. The CDR3 DNA reads as TGTGCCAGCAGTTCTACAGGGGTGGCAGATACGCAGTATTTT.

V is TRBV7-2 and J is TRBJ2-7, with D maybe TRBD2 (6 bases). Trimming removed 3 bases at V and 0 bases at J, with 15 bases between. This CDR3 region has 16 residues. Per germline, CDR1 SGHTA and CDR2 FQGNSA. The CDR3 loop reads CASSFPLDGSSYEQYF. For the CDR3, the DNA is TGTGCCAGCAGCTTCCCACTGGACGGGAGCTCCTACGAGCAGTACTTC.

This clonotype occurred many times. The chain employs TRBV5-1 and TRBJ2-5, with D unclear. The CDR3 loop spans 12 amino acids. V was pared by 3 bases and J by 10 bases, with 13 bases between. Germline V gene sequence: CDR1 SGHRS, CDR2 YFSETQ. CDR3 DNA sequence: TGCGCCAGCAGCTACGACTCCCGTATCCAGTACTTC. The encoded protein is CASSYDSRIQYF.